Each of the 9 T cell receptor beta chains below was sequenced from the same sample in a study of beta chain features in type 1 diabetes. Study results and caveats: People with Type 1 diabetes carried modestly yet significantly shorter TCRB CDR3s in all four CD4+ subsets.

The investigators reverse transcribed all of the isolated RNA, so they sequenced expressed TCRB transcripts. Profiled with immunoSEQ multiplex PCR; TCRdb holds only in-frame clones, not every one. The sample records hundreds of thousands of clones, around 9.7% being singletons. These receptors have no known antigen. The specimen sequenced was central memory CD4+ T cells from blood. These receptors were taken from a man aged 25 to 45 with type 1 diabetes.

This clone was observed a few times. The chain has TRBV6-5 and TRBJ1-4; TRBD1 is a possible D gene (5 bases). V lost 10 bases and J 0 bases, leaving 15 bases between the germline ends. CDR1 and CDR2 (germline): MNHEY, SVGAGI. CDR3 size: 15 residues. CDR3 DNA sequence: TGTGCCACCCGTCGACAGCTCGCAACTAATGAAAAACTGTTTTTT. Translated, it gives CATRRQLATNEKLFF.

This chain joins TRBV30 and TRBJ2-1; 14 bases are a match to TRBD2. With 3 bases clipped from V and 7 bases from J, the junction kept 8 bases outside the gene matches. CDR3 size: 16 residues. The germline V gene has CDR1 GTSNPN and CDR2 SVGIG (reference sequence). CDR3 DNA sequence: TGTGCCTGGAGCTCAGGACTAGCGGGGGGTTCGAATGAGCAGTTCTTC. It specifies CAWSSGLAGGSNEQFF.

The V gene is TRBV7-8, the J gene TRBJ2-5; D remains ambiguous. V lost 5 bases to trimming and J lost 2 bases, with 15 bases between them. This CDR3 has 15 amino acids. Per the germline V gene, CDR1 is SGHVS and CDR2 is FQNEAQ. The DNA of the CDR3 is TGTGCCAGCAGCCCCCTCAACAGAGCACAAGAGACCCAGTACTTC. As protein: CASSPLNRAQETQYF.

This clone was picked up a small number of times. This chain uses TRBV5-1 with TRBJ2-6, with a possible D match to TRBD2 (5 bases). V gave up 3 bases and J gave up 0 bases, with 10 bases separating them. The CDR3 loop spans 16 amino acids. Germline-derived CDR1 and CDR2 are SGHRS and YFSETQ. CDR3 amino acids: CASSSGGYSGANVLTF. The CDR3 DNA is TGCGCCAGCAGCTCTGGAGGATACTCTGGGGCCAACGTCCTGACTTTC.

The CDR3: CAISRREGPSAYEQYF. The CDR3, as DNA: TGCGCCATCTCCCGCCGGGAGGGGCCGTCAGCCTACGAGCAGTACTTC. The chain carries TRBV23-1 and TRBJ2-5; 8 nucleotides align to TRBD2. The J call may be wrong; the DNA end is better matched by TRBJ2-7. TRBV23-1 is sorted into the ORF group, with uncertain function. The CDR3 is made up of 16 amino acids.

The chain links TRBV7-2 to TRBJ2-5, with 7 bases aligning to TRBD2. V lost 5 bases, J lost 5 bases, and 5 bases stayed unmatched. This CDR3 has 13 residues. Per the germline V gene, CDR1 is SGHTA and CDR2 is FQGNSA. The CDR3 region has the DNA TGTGCCAGCAGCCCGGGAGGCAGCGAGACCCAGTACTTC. It specifies CASSPGGSETQYF.

The chain recombines TRBV7-6 with TRBJ2-5; 7 bases fit TRBD2. Unmatched junction bases numbered 2, after V lost 0 bases and J lost 1 base. CDR1 is SGHVS and CDR2 is FNYEAQ in the germline V gene. The CDR3 sequence is 15 residues long. In nucleotides, the CDR3 is TGTGCCAGCAGCTTAGCGCGCGGGGGCCAAGAGACCCAGTACTTC. Translation: CASSLARGGQETQYF.

In its sample, this clone was seen a few times. V gene TRBV10-3 combines with J gene TRBJ2-3; weak D call: TRBD2 (7 bases). V was shortened by 2 bases and J by 2 bases, with 11 bases between the two germline ends. The CDR3 spans 15 residues. CDR1 is ENHRY, CDR2 SYGVKD, per germline. The CDR3 nucleotides read TGTGCCATCAGTGAGGGGGGGGCCATCACAGATACGCAGTATTTT. It encodes CAISEGGAITDTQYF.

The rearrangement uses TRBV19 and TRBJ2-7, with 7 bases fitting TRBD1. The ends lost 10 bases at V and 2 bases at J; junction bases unmatched: 8. This CDR3 has 13 residues. Per germline, CDR1 LNHDA and CDR2 SQIVND (reference sequence). The CDR3 here is CATSGTAAYEQYF. CDR3 nucleotide sequence: TGTGCCACCTCCGGGACAGCAGCCTACGAGCAGTACTTC. Drawing the rest from reference TRBV19 and TRBJ2-7, the complete variable domain is DGGITQSPKYLFRKEGQNVTLSCEQNLNHDAMYWYRQDPGQGLRLIYYSQIVNDFQKGDIAEGYSVSREKKESFPLTVTSAQKNPTAFYLCATSGTAAYEQYFGPGTRLTVT.